Included here is one T cell receptor beta chain sequence, with context. These data originate in a study of T cell changes during pregnancy in multiple sclerosis. V shed 5 bases and J shed 0 bases, with 17 bases lying between them. The CDR3 covers 17 residues. Germline V lookup: CDR1 MNHEY, CDR2 SMNVEV (reference sequence). Here immunoSEQ multiplex PCR was the method, and the copy in TCRdb shows in-frame clones only, minus some. The table has about 44,000 clones, 95% to 97% seen once; the top ten hold about 0.89%. V gene TRBV27 combines with J gene TRBJ1-5; D gene unclear. Here the sequenced sample was peripheral blood, taken in the second trimester of pregnancy. The TCR comes from a female donor with multiple sclerosis, enrolled in a pregnancy study. CDR3 in DNA: TGTGCCAGCAGTCCCCGTGGGAGAGGAGATAGCAATCAGCCCCAGCATTTT. Translated, it gives CASSPRGRGDSNQPQHF.